This TCR beta chain is from a study of T cells in Graves' hyperthyroidism and ophthalmopathy. General observations from the study: Most expanded thyroid clonotypes above 0.001 also appeared in blood.

This clonotype was counted many times. The antigen is not known. Lactation, pregnancy, other autoimmune disease or uncontrolled infection led to exclusion of patients. Template material for amplifying TCR beta CDR3 regions consisted of RNA transcripts. HTBI primers drove first-round RT-PCR of the TCR CDR3. TCRdb processed the multiplex PCR reads anew with MiXCR; each CDR3 protein has one entry. The sample consists of under 550,000 distinct CDR3 sequences, about 20% of them appearing once. CDR1 and CDR2 from the germline V gene are MNHEY and SVGAGI. The CDR3 totals 14 residues. The V and J ends lost 7 bases and 0 bases, in that order; junction bases with no gene match: 5.

Sample: blood. J is TRBJ1-1 and V is TRBV6-5; 7 bases align to TRBD1. The sequence came from a man aged 40-49 years with Graves' ophthalmopathy. This chain's CDR3 is CASIQQGMNTEAFF. DNA for the CDR3: TGTGCCAGCATCCAACAGGGGATGAACACTGAAGCTTTCTTT.